These 25 T cell receptor beta chains originate from one sample sequenced in a study of blood T cell repertoires in COVID-19. Data came from immunoSEQ multiplex PCR; TCRdb stores just in-frame clones and leaves some out. The sample lists some 260,000 clones; roughly 80% were seen once. Sequenced sample: PBMCs or T cells enriched from blood (not recorded which). The receptors shown here come from a man aged 25-45 years with acute COVID-19.

The chain recombines TRBV20-1 with TRBJ1-4; D remains ambiguous. This CDR3 spans 11 amino acids. The germline V and J ends were trimmed by 6 bases and 7 bases, with 9 bases remaining between them. Germline V gene sequence: CDR1 DFQATT, CDR2 SNEGSKA (reference sequence). The CDR3 DNA reads as TGCAGTGCAGAGAGCGTTGAAAAACTGTTTTTT. It specifies CSAESVEKLFF.

The genes are TRBV19 and TRBJ1-4; 10 bases are shared with TRBD1. Trimming took 5 bases from V and 4 from J; bases not matched to a gene: 4. From germline, CDR1 is LNHDA and CDR2 SQIVND (reference sequence). This CDR3 region has 15 residues. The DNA for the CDR3 is TGTGCCAGTAGTGCCCGGACAGGGGGTAATGAAAAACTGTTTTTT. It specifies CASSARTGGNEKLFF.

The chain combines TRBV30 with TRBJ1-2, with D tentatively TRBD1 (6 bases). V lost 4 bases to trimming and J lost 8 bases, with 14 bases between them. Germline loops: CDR1 GTSNPN, CDR2 SVGIG (reference sequence). The CDR3 consists of 12 residues. The CDR3 nucleotides read TGTGCCTGGACCCTGGGGGGGCCCGGCTACACCTTC. This encodes CAWTLGGPGYTF.

This rearrangement joins TRBV4-1 to TRBJ2-1; the D is unclear. The CDR3 runs 12 residues. V was cut by 0 bases and J by 7 bases, with 4 bases left in between. Germline loops: CDR1 MGHRA, CDR2 YSYEKL. CDR3 bases: TGCGCCAGCAGCCAAGAACGGAATGAGCAGTTCTTC. Its protein is CASSQERNEQFF.

J is TRBJ2-7 and V is TRBV18; TRBD1 might be the D (6 bases). CDR3 length equals 16 residues. Trimming took 2 bases from V and 6 from J, leaving 20 bases between them. Germline CDR1 reads KGHSH; CDR2 reads LQKENI. The CDR3: CASSPFGGALGGEQYV. The CDR3 bases are TGTGCCAGCTCACCATTTGGGGGCGCCCTTGGTGGCGAGCAGTACGTC.

The chain combines TRBV27 with TRBJ2-2; 8 bases agree with TRBD1. CDR3 size: 16 residues. CDR1 is MNHEY and CDR2 is SMNVEV in the germline V gene (reference sequence). J lost 1 base, V lost 5 bases, and 6 bases had no gene match. The CDR3 loop reads CASSLIGQGNTGELFF. The CDR3 coding sequence is TGTGCCAGCAGTCTAATCGGACAGGGGAACACCGGGGAGCTGTTTTTT.

The V gene is TRBV6-5, the J gene TRBJ2-4; a weak D match, TRBD1 (6 bases). The V gene lost 8 bases and the J gene lost 7 bases, with 15 bases spanning the gap. CDR1 MNHEY and CDR2 SVGAGI come from the germline V gene. The CDR3 is 13 residues long. The CDR3, as DNA: TGTGCCAGCCTTGCAGGGGCAGGGAACATTCAGTACTTC. It codes for CASLAGAGNIQYF.

The rearrangement links TRBV5-1 to TRBJ2-1; D is unclear. The CDR3 sequence is 15 residues long. Trimming cost V 4 bases and J 7 bases, with 18 bases left between them. Germline CDR1 is SGHRS and CDR2 is YFSETQ. CDR3 DNA: TGCGCCAGCAGCCCAACATCTCCCGCAGGTAATGAGCAGTTCTTC. Its protein is CASSPTSPAGNEQFF.

In its sample, this clone was seen once. The V and J genes are TRBV5-4 and TRBJ2-5; possibly TRBD1 for D (6 bases). CDR1 and CDR2 (germline): SGHNT, YYREEE (reference sequence). This CDR3 comprises 13 residues. Trimming removed 4 bases at V and 5 bases at J, with 12 bases between. Here the CDR3 DNA reads TGTGCCAGCAGCCAACAGGGCTTTGAGACCCAGTACTTC. Amino acid sequence: CASSQQGFETQYF.

V is TRBV7-9 and J is TRBJ1-3; TRBD1 aligns across 7 bases. V gave up 5 bases and J gave up 0 bases; unmatched junction bases: 4. The CDR3 contains 15 residues. Germline CDR1 is SEHNR and CDR2 is FQNEAQ (reference sequence). The CDR3 here is CASSAGQHSGNTIYF. The CDR3 DNA sequence: TGTGCCAGCAGCGCGGGACAGCACTCTGGAAACACCATATATTTT.

V is TRBV6-4 and J is TRBJ2-3; 7 nucleotides align to TRBD2. The CDR3 sequence is 13 residues long. Trimming took 2 bases from V and 11 from J; bases not matched to a gene: 7. Germline-derived CDR1 and CDR2 are MRHNA and SNTAGT. The CDR3: CASSDTSSGKQYF. CDR3 nucleotide sequence: TGTGCCAGCAGTGACACCTCTAGCGGAAAGCAGTATTTT.

J is TRBJ2-2 and V is TRBV14, with D tentatively TRBD2 (5 bases). V was shortened by 4 bases and J by 4 bases, with 10 bases between the two germline ends. Germline loops: CDR1 SGHDN, CDR2 FVKESK. The CDR3 length is 14 residues. The chain's CDR3 is CASSLDGVTGELFF. CDR3 nucleotides: TGTGCCAGCAGCCTAGACGGGGTCACCGGGGAGCTGTTTTTT.

Only a few counts were recorded for this clone. The chain has TRBV5-1 and TRBJ1-6; a weak D match, TRBD1 (5 bases). The ends were cut back, 0 bases at V and 5 bases at J, with 12 bases in the middle. Germline CDR1 and CDR2: SGHRS and YFSETQ. The CDR3 loop spans 16 amino acids. The CDR3 region is CASSLEGPSNNSPLHF. In DNA form, the CDR3 reads TGCGCCAGCAGCTTGGAGGGGCCCTCTAATAATTCACCCCTCCACTTT.

The chain joins TRBV28 to TRBJ2-5; possible D gene TRBD2, 5 bases. The CDR3 sequence is 14 residues long. V was cut by 6 bases and J by 2 bases, with 13 bases left in between. Germline V gene sequence: CDR1 MDHEN, CDR2 SYDVKM. The CDR3 spells CASSLVGIQETQYF. The CDR3 nucleotides are TGTGCCAGCAGCCTTGTCGGGATACAAGAGACCCAGTACTTC. The entire variable domain, with the rest obtained from reference TRBV28 and TRBJ2-5, is as follows: DVKVTQSSRYLVKRTGEKVFLECVQDMDHENMFWYRQDPGLGLRLIYFSYDVKMKEKGDIPEGYSVSREKKERFSLILESASTNQTSMYLCASSLVGIQETQYFGPGTRLLVL.

The genes are TRBV3-1 (or the pseudogene TRBV3-2) and TRBJ2-4; D gene ambiguous. V lost 1 base and J lost 5, with 12 bases in between. This CDR3 is built from 15 residues. Germline CDR1 reads LGHDT; CDR2 reads YNNKEL (reference sequence). CDR3 amino acids: CASSQGALSENIQYF. CDR3 bases: TGTGCCAGCAGCCAAGGGGCGCTATCAGAAAACATTCAGTACTTC.

The V gene is TRBV28, the J gene TRBJ1-2; D is unclear. Between the trimmed V and J ends, which lost 3 bases and 7 bases, there was a span of 18 bases. Germline V gives CDR1 MDHEN, CDR2 SYDVKM. The length of the CDR3 is 15 residues. The CDR3 nucleotides are TGTGCCAGCAGTTTTCCGGCGGCGCGGGTATCTGGCTACACCTTC. Amino acid sequence: CASSFPAARVSGYTF.

The chain carries TRBV11-2 and TRBJ1-4; tentative D call: TRBD1 (5 bases). The ends were cut back, 10 bases at V and 0 bases at J, with 18 bases in the middle. In germline, CDR1 is SGHAT, CDR2 FQNNGV. The CDR3 runs to 16 residues. CDR3 coding DNA: TGTGCCACGCGGAGGCGGGGACCTGCAACTAATGAAAAACTGTTTTTT. Translating it yields CATRRRGPATNEKLFF.

V gene TRBV19 combines with J gene TRBJ1-2; D is undetermined. This CDR3 is 15 amino acids long. CDR1 LNHDA and CDR2 SQIVND come from the germline V gene (reference sequence). The ends were cut back, 1 base at V and 4 bases at J, with 13 bases in the middle. CDR3 nucleotide sequence: TGTGCCAGTAGTATAGGTATTCGGGAAATCTATGGCTACACCTTC. Translated, it gives CASSIGIREIYGYTF. The whole variable domain, remainder taken from reference TRBV19 and TRBJ1-2, is DGGITQSPKYLFRKEGQNVTLSCEQNLNHDAMYWYRQDPGQGLRLIYYSQIVNDFQKGDIAEGYSVSREKKESFPLTVTSAQKNPTAFYLCASSIGIREIYGYTFGSGTRLTVV.

This clone appeared a few times. The CDR3 sequence: CASSSDFGTGELFF. The CDR3 DNA sequence: TGTGCCAGCAGCTCCGACTTTGGCACCGGGGAGCTGTTTTTT. The chain links TRBV5-6 to TRBJ2-2; D is unclear. V lost 3 bases and J 4 bases, leaving 10 bases between the germline ends. Germline-derived CDR1 and CDR2 are SGHDT and YYEEEE. The CDR3 spans 14 residues.

The CDR3 protein is CASSLQGESGNTIYF. The CDR3 nucleotides are TGCGCCAGCAGCCTACAGGGGGAGTCTGGAAACACCATATATTTT. The chain carries TRBV4-1 and TRBJ1-3; TRBD1 matches at 8 bases. CDR1 is MGHRA, CDR2 YSYEKL, per germline. The CDR3 totals 15 residues. J lost 1 base, V lost 4 bases, and 3 bases had no gene match.

The rearrangement joins TRBV28 to TRBJ1-5; 7 positions agree with TRBD1. Germline V gene data show CDR1 as MDHEN and CDR2 as SYDVKM. The CDR3 loop spans 14 amino acids. Trimming cost V 4 bases and J 7 bases; bases outside gene matches: 7. Here the CDR3 reads CASSSRQGGQPQHF. In nucleotides, the CDR3 is TGTGCCAGCAGTTCCCGACAGGGCGGGCAGCCCCAGCATTTT.

The chain uses TRBV1 and TRBJ2-7; TRBD1 is the table's D call, not checked against the DNA. TRBV1 is designated a pseudogene. The length of the CDR3 is 13 residues. The CDR3 loop reads CTSSQDKGDERYV. CDR3 coding DNA: TGCACCAGCAGCCAAGATAAAGGGGATGAGCGGTACGTC.

The chain links TRBV20-1 to TRBJ2-1; D perhaps matches TRBD2 (5 bases). The CDR3 length is 11 residues. With 5 bases removed from V and 9 bases from J, the gap between germline ends came to 11 bases. Germline CDR1 is DFQATT and CDR2 is SNEGSKA (reference sequence). The CDR3 sequence: CSAAVGVEQFF. The CDR3 DNA sequence: TGCAGTGCTGCCGTGGGAGTTGAGCAGTTCTTC.

This chain links TRBV15 with TRBJ1-2; no reliable D call. This CDR3 is 12 amino acids long. Germline loops: CDR1 LNHNV, CDR2 YYDKDF (reference sequence). The V end was cut by 1 base, the J end by 6 bases, with 6 bases between. The CDR3 here is CATSRGGDGYTF. CDR3 coding DNA: TGTGCCACCAGCAGAGGGGGAGATGGCTACACCTTC.

CDR3 DNA sequence: TGTGCCAGTAGTATGACTAGCGGGAGAGGGAATGAGCAGTTCTTC. Translating gives CASSMTSGRGNEQFF. V is TRBV19 and J is TRBJ2-1; 12 bases are a match to TRBD2. The CDR3 has 15 amino acids. Germline V CDR1 and CDR2: LNHDA, SQIVND (reference sequence). The ends lost 3 bases at V and 7 bases at J; junction bases unmatched: 4.